A selection of T cell receptor beta chains follows, all from one sample in a study of cytomegalovirus exposure and HLA in healthy donors. TCRdb keeps only in-frame clones here, not all; method: immunoSEQ multiplex PCR. In total, the table holds 55,000 to 85,000 clones. Sequenced input: PBMCs. These receptors originate from a woman aged 25-40 years in good health and CMV-seronegative. Both conserved end residues are part of each CDR3. D genes are given only for firm matches. Part of the rows lack a size; the others show once, few, many or a class for expanded clones.

d_gene: -
j_gene: TRBJ1-6
v_gene: TRBV6-1
abundance: -
CDR3nt: TGTGCCAGCAGCTACCTTGGGAGCGGGGGTTCACCCCTCCACTTT
CDR3aa: CASSYLGSGGSPLHF

d_gene: -
j_gene: TRBJ1-1
v_gene: TRBV5-4
abundance: -
CDR3nt: TGTGCCAGCAGCTTGTCTCTAGCCGACACTGAAGCTTTCTTT
CDR3aa: CASSLSLADTEAFF

d_gene: TRBD1
j_gene: TRBJ1-2
v_gene: TRBV4-1
abundance: -
CDR3nt: TGCGCCAGCAGCCAGGGCTCCGGACAGGGGGCTGTGAATGGCTACACCTTC
CDR3aa: CASSQGSGQGAVNGYTF

d_gene: -
j_gene: TRBJ1-2
v_gene: TRBV5-1
abundance: -
CDR3nt: TGCGCCAGCAGCAAACCTAACCGCTATGGCTACACCTTC
CDR3aa: CASSKPNRYGYTF

d_gene: -
j_gene: TRBJ2-2
v_gene: TRBV6-5
abundance: -
CDR3nt: TGTGCCAGCAGTTACCCCACGAACACCGGGGAGCTGTTTTTT
CDR3aa: CASSYPTNTGELFF

d_gene: TRBD1
j_gene: TRBJ1-2
v_gene: TRBV6-1
abundance: -
CDR3nt: TGTGCCAGCAGTGTAGGGACAGGGGGCATCTATGGCTACACCTTC
CDR3aa: CASSVGTGGIYGYTF

d_gene: TRBD1
j_gene: TRBJ1-1
v_gene: TRBV18
abundance: -
CDR3nt: TGTGCCAGCTCACCACTCGGCCCCTTTCAGGGGGTTACGGCGGAGAACACTGAAGCTTTCTTT
CDR3aa: CASSPLGPFQGVTAENTEAFF

d_gene: TRBD1
j_gene: TRBJ2-7
v_gene: TRBV29-1
abundance: -
CDR3nt: TGCAGCGTTGCGCGACAGGGGGCAGGGGAGCAGTACTTC
CDR3aa: CSVARQGAGEQYF

d_gene: -
j_gene: TRBJ2-2
v_gene: TRBV29-1
abundance: -
CDR3nt: TGCAGCGTTACGGTCACGAACACCGGGGAGCTGTTTTTT
CDR3aa: CSVTVTNTGELFF

d_gene: TRBD1
j_gene: TRBJ1-2
v_gene: TRBV7-2
abundance: -
CDR3nt: TGTGCCAGCAGCTCGACCCCAGGGGGCCCTGGTGGCGGCTACACCTTC
CDR3aa: CASSSTPGGPGGGYTF

d_gene: -
j_gene: TRBJ1-6
v_gene: TRBV30
abundance: -
CDR3nt: TGTGCCTGGAGCCCGCGCCAACCTTATAATTCACCCCTCCACTTT
CDR3aa: CAWSPRQPYNSPLHF

d_gene: -
j_gene: TRBJ1-5
v_gene: TRBV28
abundance: -
CDR3nt: TGTGCCACCGTAGGGGAAGGCAGGCAGCCCCAGCATTTT
CDR3aa: CATVGEGRQPQHF

d_gene: -
j_gene: TRBJ2-7
v_gene: TRBV5-1
abundance: -
CDR3nt: TGCGCCAGAAGCGAAGACTTAGAGCAGTACTTC
CDR3aa: CARSEDLEQYF

d_gene: -
j_gene: TRBJ2-4
v_gene: TRBV14
abundance: -
CDR3nt: TGTGCCAGCAGCCCCCGGACTCGGGGAAACATTCAGTACTTC
CDR3aa: CASSPRTRGNIQYF

d_gene: -
j_gene: TRBJ2-1
v_gene: TRBV6-4
abundance: medium-sized
CDR3nt: TGTGCCAGCAGTGACTCGGGGGGAGCACGGGAGCAGTTCTTC
CDR3aa: CASSDSGGAREQFF

d_gene: -
j_gene: TRBJ1-1
v_gene: TRBV7-9
abundance: -
CDR3nt: TGTGCCAGCAGCTTAGCTGGACAAGCACCGAACACTGAAGCTTTCTTT
CDR3aa: CASSLAGQAPNTEAFF

d_gene: -
j_gene: TRBJ1-4
v_gene: TRBV5-1
abundance: -
CDR3nt: TGCGCCAGCAGCTTGGTCGGGGGGCTTGTAGAAAAACTGTTTTTT
CDR3aa: CASSLVGGLVEKLFF

d_gene: TRBD1
j_gene: TRBJ2-2
v_gene: TRBV27
abundance: -
CDR3nt: TGTGCCAGCAGTCCCCAGTTACCCGGGACAGGGGGCAGTACCGGGGAGCTGTTTTTT
CDR3aa: CASSPQLPGTGGSTGELFF

d_gene: -
j_gene: TRBJ1-2
v_gene: TRBV18
abundance: -
CDR3nt: TGTGCCAGCTCACCAGCCCAACAGAACTATGGCTACACCTTC
CDR3aa: CASSPAQQNYGYTF

d_gene: TRBD2
j_gene: TRBJ2-7
v_gene: TRBV6-1
abundance: -
CDR3nt: TGTGCCAGCAGTCGAGAGCGGGGCCCCTACGAGCAGTACTTC
CDR3aa: CASSRERGPYEQYF

d_gene: TRBD2
j_gene: TRBJ2-1
v_gene: TRBV7-9
abundance: -
CDR3nt: TGTGCCAGCAGCTTCAGCGGGGGGGCCTACAATGAGCAGTTCTTC
CDR3aa: CASSFSGGAYNEQFF

d_gene: -
j_gene: TRBJ1-5
v_gene: TRBV15
abundance: -
CDR3nt: TGTGCCACCAGCAGCCCGCGGGGGGATCAGCCCCAGCATTTT
CDR3aa: CATSSPRGDQPQHF

d_gene: TRBD1
j_gene: TRBJ1-5
v_gene: TRBV19
abundance: -
CDR3nt: TGTGCCAGTATTCCGGACAGGGGGCAAAATCAGCCCCAGCATTTT
CDR3aa: CASIPDRGQNQPQHF

d_gene: -
j_gene: TRBJ2-5
v_gene: TRBV7-9
abundance: -
CDR3nt: TGTGCCAGCAGCCCGGTCCGATATGAGACCCAGTACTTC
CDR3aa: CASSPVRYETQYF

d_gene: -
j_gene: TRBJ1-6
v_gene: TRBV27
abundance: -
CDR3nt: TGTGCCAGCAGTCCAACGGGGGGGATGTATGCACCCCTCCACTTT
CDR3aa: CASSPTGGMYAPLHF

d_gene: -
j_gene: TRBJ1-1
v_gene: TRBV5-1
abundance: -
CDR3nt: TGCGCCAGCAGCTCGCGAACGCACGGAGGGACTGAAGCTTTCTTT
CDR3aa: CASSSRTHGGTEAFF

d_gene: TRBD2
j_gene: TRBJ2-7
v_gene: TRBV6-1
abundance: -
CDR3nt: TGTGCCAGCAGTGGGACTAGCGGGATGGTCGAGCAGTACTTC
CDR3aa: CASSGTSGMVEQYF

d_gene: TRBD2
j_gene: TRBJ2-3
v_gene: TRBV19
abundance: -
CDR3nt: TGTGCCAGTAGTATTTGGACTAGCGGGGAGGATACGCAGTATTTT
CDR3aa: CASSIWTSGEDTQYF

d_gene: TRBD2
j_gene: TRBJ2-7
v_gene: TRBV6-5
abundance: -
CDR3nt: TGTGCCAGCAGGCTCGGGACTAGCTCCTACGAGCAGTACTTC
CDR3aa: CASRLGTSSYEQYF

d_gene: TRBD1
j_gene: TRBJ1-5
v_gene: TRBV6-5
abundance: -
CDR3nt: TGTGCCAGCAGTAATATGGGACAGGGCGATCAGCCCCAGCATTTT
CDR3aa: CASSNMGQGDQPQHF

d_gene: -
j_gene: TRBJ1-1
v_gene: TRBV28
abundance: -
CDR3nt: TGTGCCAGCAGTTTTCTAGTAGGGAGCGCTGAAGCTTTCTTT
CDR3aa: CASSFLVGSAEAFF

d_gene: -
j_gene: TRBJ1-1
v_gene: TRBV20-1
abundance: -
CDR3nt: TGCAGTGGCCCAGTGCACACTGAAGCTTTCTTT
CDR3aa: CSGPVHTEAFF

d_gene: -
j_gene: TRBJ1-1
v_gene: TRBV28
abundance: -
CDR3nt: TGTGCCAGCAGTTTTAGACATAACACTGAAGCTTTCTTT
CDR3aa: CASSFRHNTEAFF

d_gene: TRBD1
j_gene: TRBJ2-7
v_gene: TRBV5-6
abundance: -
CDR3nt: TGTGCCAGCGGCGAATCCGGGACAGGGACCTACGAGCAGTACTTC
CDR3aa: CASGESGTGTYEQYF

d_gene: -
j_gene: TRBJ1-1
v_gene: TRBV7-9
abundance: -
CDR3nt: TGTGCCAGCAGCTTGGGCAACCTGGGCACTGAAGCTTTCTTT
CDR3aa: CASSLGNLGTEAFF

d_gene: TRBD1
j_gene: TRBJ2-5
v_gene: TRBV7-9
abundance: -
CDR3nt: TGTGCCAGCAGCTTCACAGGGGGCGGACTGGAGACCCAGTACTTC
CDR3aa: CASSFTGGGLETQYF

d_gene: -
j_gene: TRBJ1-1
v_gene: TRBV28
abundance: -
CDR3nt: TGTGCCAGCAGCCCACTCGGGGGGGGCCCTGAAGCTTTCTTT
CDR3aa: CASSPLGGGPEAFF

d_gene: TRBD1
j_gene: TRBJ2-3
v_gene: TRBV28
abundance: -
CDR3nt: TGTGCCAGCAGCCCACTACTCACAGGGGTTGGAACAGATACGCAGTATTTT
CDR3aa: CASSPLLTGVGTDTQYF

d_gene: TRBD2
j_gene: TRBJ2-5
v_gene: TRBV9
abundance: -
CDR3nt: TGTGCCAGCAGCGTAGTGCCTAGCGGAAAAGAGACCCAGTACTTC
CDR3aa: CASSVVPSGKETQYF

d_gene: TRBD1
j_gene: TRBJ1-1
v_gene: TRBV19
abundance: -
CDR3nt: TGTGCCAGTAGTAATGGACAGGGGTTCCCAGCTTTCTTT
CDR3aa: CASSNGQGFPAFF

d_gene: TRBD1
j_gene: TRBJ2-2
v_gene: TRBV4-3
abundance: -
CDR3nt: TGCGCCAGCAGCCAAGAGTACAGGGGGAGGAACACCGGGGAGCTGTTTTTT
CDR3aa: CASSQEYRGRNTGELFF

d_gene: TRBD2
j_gene: TRBJ2-7
v_gene: TRBV2
abundance: -
CDR3nt: TGTGCCCGCTCCGGGACTAGCGGGAGGGCCATTGACGAGCAGTACTTC
CDR3aa: CARSGTSGRAIDEQYF

d_gene: TRBD2
j_gene: TRBJ2-3
v_gene: TRBV7-3
abundance: -
CDR3nt: TGTGCCAGCAGCTTATTAGGAGGGTCTAGCGGGGGCCCCGAGGCAGATACGCAGTATTTT
CDR3aa: CASSLLGGSSGGPEADTQYF

d_gene: -
j_gene: TRBJ2-7
v_gene: TRBV20-1
abundance: -
CDR3nt: TGCAGTGCTAGCGACAGGAACGAGCAGTACTTC
CDR3aa: CSASDRNEQYF

d_gene: TRBD1
j_gene: TRBJ2-5
v_gene: TRBV4-2
abundance: -
CDR3nt: TGTGCCAGCAGCCAAGCACAGGGGGCTAAGGAGACCCAGTACTTC
CDR3aa: CASSQAQGAKETQYF

d_gene: TRBD1
j_gene: TRBJ2-7
v_gene: TRBV5-4
abundance: -
CDR3nt: TGTGCCAGCAGCTTGGACAGGGGATCCTACGAGCAGTACTTC
CDR3aa: CASSLDRGSYEQYF

d_gene: -
j_gene: TRBJ2-1
v_gene: TRBV28
abundance: -
CDR3nt: TGTGCCAGCAGCTCCATCGGCCTAGCTAGTGAGCAGTTCTTC
CDR3aa: CASSSIGLASEQFF